This passage covers 25 T cell receptor beta chains from one sample sequenced in a study of early T cells in non-severe SARS-CoV-2 infection. Each CDR3 protein is one row after TCRdb ran MiXCR on the 5' RACE reads. The sample carries tens of thousands of distinct CDR3 sequences, about 12% recorded once. The sample comprised whole blood. Receptor source: an adult who was a healthcare worker with PCR-confirmed SARS-CoV-2 infection or an uninfected control (not recorded which).

The table lists this clonotype with many counts. The chain is built from TRBV14 and TRBJ2-2; maybe TRBD1 (6 bases). From germline, CDR1 is SGHDN and CDR2 FVKESK. Trimming took off 4 bases at V and 4 bases at J, with 13 bases between the two ends. There are 15 residues in the CDR3. CDR3: CASSPPGHSTGELFF. The DNA for the CDR3 is TGTGCCAGCAGCCCTCCGGGACACTCCACCGGGGAGCTGTTTTTT.

A remark on this clonotype: One end of the junction fails to match germline, which may point to a read error. This chain joins TRBV7-3 and TRBJ2-2, with 9 bases lining up with TRBD2. This CDR3 is 15 amino acids long. From germline, CDR1 is SGHTA and CDR2 FQGTGA. This CDR3 reads CANSPREGRAGELFF. The CDR3 DNA is TGTGCCAACAGCCCGCGGGAGGGCCGAGCCGGGGAGCTGTTTTTT.

This clonotype was seen more than once but under ten times. The genes are TRBV4-1 and TRBJ2-7; no clear D gene. This CDR3 is 15 amino acids long. Germline V CDR1 and CDR2: MGHRA, YSYEKL. V was trimmed by 4 bases and J by 0 bases, leaving 13 bases between them. The CDR3 loop is CASSPIGKSSYEQYF. CDR3 bases: TGCGCCAGCAGCCCTATAGGGAAGAGCTCCTACGAGCAGTACTTC.

This clonotype occurred many times. The V gene is TRBV14, the J gene TRBJ1-6; TRBD1 matches 7 bases. Germline values: CDR1 SGHDN, CDR2 FVKESK. Trimming removed 4 bases from V and 8 bases from J; junction bases left unmatched: 2. This CDR3 has 13 amino acids. The CDR3 protein is CASSLTGDSPLHF. The CDR3 nucleotides are TGTGCCAGCAGCCTTACAGGGGATTCACCCCTCCACTTT.

The rearrangement links TRBV6-6 to TRBJ1-2; D is ambiguous. The germline gives CDR1 MNHNY, CDR2 SVGAGI (reference sequence). V shed 2 bases and J shed 2 bases, with 6 bases lying between them. The CDR3 is 13 residues long. The CDR3 sequence is CASSYRRNYGYTF. Here the CDR3 DNA reads TGTGCCAGCAGTTACAGACGGAACTATGGCTACACCTTC.

The V gene is TRBV27, the J gene TRBJ2-7; 7 bases align to TRBD2. The CDR3 length is 13 residues. Looked up from germline, CDR1 is MNHEY and CDR2 is SMNVEV (reference sequence). Trimming took 5 bases from V and 5 from J; bases not matched to a gene: 6. CDR3 coding DNA: TGTGCCAGCAGTGACGGACTAGATGACGAGCAGTACTTC. Protein product: CASSDGLDDEQYF.

This clonotype was picked up a small number of times. The V gene is TRBV28, the J gene TRBJ1-4, with D perhaps matching TRBD1 (5 bases). The V gene lost 6 bases and the J gene lost 0 bases, with 11 bases spanning the gap. This CDR3 spans 15 amino acids. Germline V gene data show CDR1 as MDHEN and CDR2 as SYDVKM. The DNA for the CDR3 is TGTGCCAGCAGACGTGACAGTGCAACTAATGAAAAACTGTTTTTT. Encoded protein: CASRRDSATNEKLFF.

This chain uses TRBV19 with TRBJ1-1; the D is unclear. Trimming stripped 9 bases from V and 1 base from J, with 12 bases between. CDR3 length equals 13 residues. Germline V lookup: CDR1 LNHDA, CDR2 SQIVND (reference sequence). CDR3 loop: CASRPLSNTEAFF. The CDR3 DNA sequence: TGTGCCAGCCGGCCCCTATCGAACACTGAAGCTTTCTTT.

CDR3 sequence (DNA): TGTGCCAGCAGCCCCCAGGGGGGGACAGAGTACGAGCAGTACTTC. Amino acids: CASSPQGGTEYEQYF. This chain uses TRBV7-6 with TRBJ2-7; the D call may be TRBD1 or TRBD2 (7 bases each). The CDR3 has 15 residues. CDR1 and CDR2 from the germline V gene are SGHVS and FNYEAQ. Deletions cut 5 bases from V and 4 bases from J, with 18 bases between. The full variable domain, with the rest looked up from reference TRBV7-6 and TRBJ2-7, is GAGVSQSPRYKVTKRGQDVALRCDPISGHVSLYWYRQALGQGPEFLTYFNYEAQQDKSGLPNDRFSAERPEGSISTLTIQRTEQRDSAMYRCASSPQGGTEYEQYFGPGTRLTVT.

The J gene is TRBJ2-2, the V gene TRBV6-2 or TRBV6-3; TRBD1 agrees at 10 bases. The V segment lost 6 bases and the J segment 2 bases; nucleotides outside the gene matches: 12. This CDR3 is 18 amino acids long. The germline CDR1 and CDR2 sequences are MNHEY and SVGEGT. CDR3 sequence reads: CASSPGTGDLLNTGELFF. CDR3 bases: TGTGCCAGCAGCCCCGGGACAGGGGATCTATTAAACACCGGGGAGCTGTTTTTT.

This clonotype has at least ten counts. The CDR3: CASSLVGYQSSYNEQFF. The CDR3 DNA reads TGTGCCAGCAGCTTGGTTGGCTACCAGAGCTCCTACAATGAGCAGTTCTTC. The chain employs TRBV5-5 and TRBJ2-1, with D unclear. V was pared by 0 bases and J by 0 bases, with 13 bases between. The CDR3 has 17 amino acids. Germline loops: CDR1 SGHKS, CDR2 YYEKEE (reference sequence).

The V and J genes are TRBV10-3 and TRBJ2-3; 9 nucleotides line up with TRBD2. Trimming took 10 bases from V and 1 from J; bases not matched to a gene: 6. CDR3 size: 14 residues. The germline V gene has CDR1 ENHRY and CDR2 SYGVKD. The CDR3 loop reads CATAGGGRTDTQYF. As DNA, the CDR3 is TGTGCCACAGCGGGAGGCGGTCGCACAGATACGCAGTATTTT.

This rearrangement joins TRBV11-2 to TRBJ2-2; 11 nucleotides line up with TRBD1. The J segment lost 6 bases and the V segment lost 3 bases, leaving 3 bases of the junction unmatched. Per germline, CDR1 SGHAT and CDR2 FQNNGV. The length of the CDR3 is 15 residues. CDR3 DNA sequence: TGTGCCAGCAGCTTGTGGACAGGGGGCTCCGGGGAGCTGTTTTTT. This sequence encodes CASSLWTGGSGELFF.

The chain couples TRBV6-5 to TRBJ2-3, with TRBD2 matching 10 bases. The V segment lost 6 bases and the J segment 4 bases; nucleotides outside the gene matches: 16. Per germline, CDR1 MNHEY and CDR2 SVGAGI. This CDR3 is 18 amino acids long. The CDR3 is CASSQHGSSGSSADTQYF. CDR3 sequence (DNA): TGTGCCAGCAGCCAACACGGGTCTAGCGGGAGTAGTGCAGATACGCAGTATTTT.

The V and J genes are TRBV18 and TRBJ1-1; no reliable D call. Germline-derived CDR1 and CDR2 are KGHSH and LQKENI. Trimming pared 3 bases from V and 0 bases from J, leaving 11 bases between. The CDR3 length is 15 residues. The CDR3 DNA sequence: TGTGCCAGCTCACCGGAGTCCAGGTTGAACACTGAAGCTTTCTTT. It translates to CASSPESRLNTEAFF.

The chain has TRBV6-1 and TRBJ2-7, with 7 bases identical to TRBD2. The CDR3 runs to 16 residues. Germline CDR1 MNHNS, CDR2 SASEGT. The V and J ends lost 3 bases and 2 bases, in that order; junction bases with no gene match: 10. CDR3: CASSEPLADVPYEQYF. DNA of the CDR3: TGTGCCAGCAGTGAGCCCCTAGCGGACGTCCCCTACGAGCAGTACTTC.

The CDR3 bases are TGTGCCAGCAGCCAAGAGGTGACTAGCGGGAGTCTTGAGCAGTTCTTC. This translates into CASSQEVTSGSLEQFF. The V and J genes are TRBV3-1 and TRBJ2-1; 12 bases align to TRBD2. The CDR3 contains 16 residues. V shed 0 bases and J 9 bases; nucleotides not matched to a gene: 6. Per the germline V gene, CDR1 is LGHDT and CDR2 is YNNKEL (reference sequence).

This clonotype came up many times. The chain employs TRBV18 and TRBJ2-1; no definite D call. Germline V gene sequence: CDR1 KGHSH, CDR2 LQKENI. Deletions cut 3 bases from V and 0 bases from J, with 6 bases between. This CDR3 spans 14 amino acids. The CDR3 DNA sequence: TGTGCCAGCTCACCTGGGCTCTCCTACAATGAGCAGTTCTTC. Translation: CASSPGLSYNEQFF. Complete variable domain (other parts from reference TRBV18 and TRBJ2-1): NAGVMQNPRHLVRRRGQEARLRCSPMKGHSHVYWYRQLPEEGLKFMVYLQKENIIDESGMPKERFSAEFPKEGPSILRIQQVVRGDSAAYFCASSPGLSYNEQFFGPGTRLTVL.

The gene calls are TRBV28 and TRBJ1-2, with D tentatively TRBD1 (5 bases). Germline V gene data show CDR1 as MDHEN and CDR2 as SYDVKM. The CDR3 length is 14 residues. Trimming took off 4 bases at V and 1 base at J, with 10 bases between the two ends. The CDR3 sequence is CASSSFQGNYGYTF. The CDR3 region has the DNA TGTGCCAGCAGTTCTTTTCAGGGTAACTATGGCTACACCTTC.

This clonotype was seen only a few times. V usage is TRBV19 and J usage is TRBJ1-2; D gene ambiguous. V was clipped by 7 bases and J by 6 bases, with 18 bases between them. Germline V gene sequence: CDR1 LNHDA, CDR2 SQIVND (reference sequence). The CDR3 loop spans 14 amino acids. CDR3 sequence reads: CASTSHERLNGYTF. The CDR3 coding sequence is TGTGCCAGTACCAGCCACGAGAGACTAAATGGCTACACCTTC. Together with reference TRBV19 and TRBJ1-2, the CDR3 gives the full variable domain: DGGITQSPKYLFRKEGQNVTLSCEQNLNHDAMYWYRQDPGQGLRLIYYSQIVNDFQKGDIAEGYSVSREKKESFPLTVTSAQKNPTAFYLCASTSHERLNGYTFGSGTRLTVV.

About this clonotype itself: One base away lies a much larger clone, so this may be a sequencing read error. The chain carries TRBV5-1 and TRBJ1-1; D possibly corresponds to TRBD1 (6 bases). The CDR3 has 14 amino acids. Germline CDR1 SGHRS, CDR2 YFSETQ. The CDR3 DNA follows: TGCGCCGGCAGCTTGGACAGAACGAACACTGAAGCTTTCTTT. Amino acids: CAGSLDRTNTEAFF.

This clonotype was observed many times. The rearrangement joins TRBV18 to TRBJ2-7, with TRBD1 as a possible D gene (5 bases). Trimming cost V 4 bases and J 2 bases, with 18 bases left between them. From germline, CDR1 is KGHSH and CDR2 LQKENI. The CDR3 has 16 amino acids. Written as DNA, the CDR3 is TGTGCCAGCTCACGCGCAGGCACAGGTACCACCTACGAGCAGTACTTC. It is translated as CASSRAGTGTTYEQYF.

The chain combines TRBV28 with TRBJ2-7; no definite D call. Germline lookup yields CDR1 MDHEN and CDR2 SYDVKM. Trimming stripped 1 base from V and 5 bases from J, with 6 bases between. The CDR3 sequence is 12 residues long. CDR3 nucleotides: TGTGCCAGCAGTTTATTCCCCCACGAGCAGTACTTC. Its translation is CASSLFPHEQYF.

V is TRBV11-2 and J is TRBJ2-3, with TRBD2 as a possible D gene (6 bases). The CDR3 extends over 15 amino acids. Germline values: CDR1 SGHAT, CDR2 FQNNGV. V was clipped by 4 bases and J by 1 base, with 12 bases between them. The CDR3 bases are TGTGCCAGCAGCTCGTTGCGGGGAGGCACAGATACGCAGTATTTT. Protein sequence: CASSSLRGGTDTQYF.

This clonotype occurred many times. This chain uses TRBV7-6 with TRBJ2-5, with D hard to call. CDR1 is SGHVS and CDR2 is FNYEAQ in the germline V gene. The ends were cut back, 5 bases at V and 0 bases at J, with 1 base in the middle. The CDR3 covers 11 residues. The CDR3 spells CASSNQETQYF. The CDR3 DNA follows: TGTGCCAGCAGCAACCAAGAGACCCAGTACTTC.